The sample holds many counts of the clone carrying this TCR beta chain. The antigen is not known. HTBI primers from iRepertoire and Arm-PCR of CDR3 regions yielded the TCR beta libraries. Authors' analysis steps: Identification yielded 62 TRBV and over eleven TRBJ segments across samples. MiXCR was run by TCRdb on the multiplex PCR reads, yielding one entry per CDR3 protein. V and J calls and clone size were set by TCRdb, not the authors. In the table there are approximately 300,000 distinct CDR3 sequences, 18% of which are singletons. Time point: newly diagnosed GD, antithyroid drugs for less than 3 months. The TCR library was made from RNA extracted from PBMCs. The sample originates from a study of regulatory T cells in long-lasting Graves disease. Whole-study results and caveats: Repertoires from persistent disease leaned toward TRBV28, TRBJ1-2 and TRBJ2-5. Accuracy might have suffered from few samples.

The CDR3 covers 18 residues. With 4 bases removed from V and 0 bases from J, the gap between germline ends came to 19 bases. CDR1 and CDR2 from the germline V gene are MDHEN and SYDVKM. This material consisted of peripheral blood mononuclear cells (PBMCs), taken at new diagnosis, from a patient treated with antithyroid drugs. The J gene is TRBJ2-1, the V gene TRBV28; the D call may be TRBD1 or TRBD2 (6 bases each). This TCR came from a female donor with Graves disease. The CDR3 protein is CASSSGADLRYSYNEQFF. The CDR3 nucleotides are TGTGCCAGCAGTTCGGGGGCGGACTTGAGGTACTCCTACAATGAGCAGTTCTTC. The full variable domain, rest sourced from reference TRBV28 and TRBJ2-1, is DVKVTQSSRYLVKRTGEKVFLECVQDMDHENMFWYRQDPGLGLRLIYFSYDVKMKEKGDIPEGYSVSREKKERFSLILESASTNQTSMYLCASSSGADLRYSYNEQFFGPGTRLTVL.